This TCR beta chain was sequenced for a study of cytomegalovirus exposure and HLA in healthy donors. In regard to this clone: Its antigen is not identified.

Regarding the study as a whole: TRBV6-2, TRBV6-3 and other indistinguishable V segments were excluded. Published work reported that the classifier diagnosed cytomegalovirus status with high specificity and sensitivity. An analysis done earlier found most TCR beta V segments productive about 87% or about 30% of the time. Overall, approximately 180 TCR beta chains were annotated as cytomegalovirus-associated.

Germline trimming cut 4 bases from V and 7 bases from J; bases unmatched to any gene: 9. This CDR3 has 14 amino acids. Germline-derived CDR1 and CDR2 are GTSNPN and SVGIG (reference sequence). PCR used 60 Vbeta primers and 13 Jbeta primers. Sequencing was performed with immunoSEQ multiplex PCR; in TCRdb, only in-frame clones are kept and a portion is missing. In the table there are tens of thousands of clones, 90% to 95% of which are singletons. This receptor was obtained from a young woman in good health and CMV-seronegative. This sequence joins TRBV30 and TRBJ2-5; 10 nucleotides align to TRBD2. Material for sequencing was PBMCs. The CDR3 loop is CAWTPAGGPGTQYF. DNA for the CDR3: TGTGCCTGGACACCAGCGGGAGGGCCGGGGACCCAGTACTTC.